This T cell receptor (beta chain) was sequenced in a study of T cells in Graves' hyperthyroidism and ophthalmopathy. Study findings and constraints: Ophthalmopathy was told apart from stable hyperthyroidism by a 13 V-J model.

For this clonotype: Its specificity is unknown.

The CDR3 has 15 residues. V was trimmed by 2 bases and J by 1 base, leaving 11 bases between them. TCR beta CDR3 sequences were amplified from RNA transcripts. First-round RT-PCR with HTBI primers amplified the TCR CDR3 region. In TCRdb, the multiplex PCR reads were re-called with MiXCR into one record per CDR3 protein. The sample lists 500,000 to 550,000 distinct CDR3 sequences; less than 25% were seen once. This clonotype originated in a man aged 18 to 30 with Graves' hyperthyroidism. Sequences were obtained from blood. This chain links TRBV12-3 or TRBV12-4 with TRBJ1-1; D gene uncertain. In nucleotides, the CDR3 is TGTGCCAGCAGTTTACTTAGCCCCCCGAACACTGAAGCTTTCTTT. Protein product: CASSLLSPPNTEAFF.